Presented here are 32 T cell receptor beta chains from one specimen sequenced in a study of T cell responses to AZD1222 COVID-19 vaccine. Sequencing was performed with immunoSEQ multiplex PCR; in TCRdb, only in-frame clones are kept and a portion is missing. Of some 130,000 clones listed, 89% are singletons. This specimen consisted of peripheral blood, obtained 28 days after the second AZD1222 dose. These receptors all stem from an adult who received the AZD1222 COVID-19 vaccine.

A single count supports this clone. This chain uses TRBV10-3 with TRBJ1-3; D remains ambiguous. Germline V lookup: CDR1 ENHRY, CDR2 SYGVKD. The CDR3 spans 12 residues. V gave up 2 bases and J gave up 4 bases, with 3 bases separating them. CDR3 residues: CAISETGNTIYF. The CDR3 DNA reads as TGTGCCATCAGTGAGACGGGAAACACCATATATTTT.

The J gene is TRBJ2-5, the V gene TRBV13; D perhaps matches TRBD1 (7 bases). V was trimmed by 5 bases and J by 5 bases, leaving 15 bases between them. CDR1 is PRHDT, CDR2 FYEKMQ, per germline (reference sequence). The CDR3 extends over 14 amino acids. This chain's CDR3 is CASSQRRGVETQYF. The CDR3 coding sequence is TGTGCCAGCAGCCAACGCAGGGGGGTGGAGACCCAGTACTTC.

The CDR3 nucleotides are TGTGCCAGCAGTCCCTTACCAGGGGGGAACACTGAAGCTTTCTTT. It yields the protein CASSPLPGGNTEAFF. The gene calls are TRBV6-5 and TRBJ1-1, with 7 bases that match TRBD1. The junction had 7 bases not matched to a gene; V was cut back by 5 bases and J by 1 base. The CDR3 covers 15 residues. The V gene's germline CDR1 is MNHEY and CDR2 SVGAGI.

The chain combines TRBV7-9 with TRBJ1-3; D unclear. CDR1 is SEHNR and CDR2 is FQNEAQ in the germline V gene (reference sequence). The CDR3 sequence is 17 residues long. Trimming took off 1 base at V and 3 bases at J, with 16 bases between the two ends. CDR3 protein: CASSLDGRGHSGNTIYF. The CDR3 DNA reads TGTGCCAGCAGCTTAGACGGAAGAGGGCATAGTGGAAACACCATATATTTT.

The chain recombines TRBV12-5 with TRBJ1-2; D possibly corresponds to TRBD1 (6 bases). This CDR3 is 18 amino acids long. Deletions cut 0 bases from V and 0 bases from J, with 17 bases between. Germline loops: CDR1 LGHNT, CDR2 FRNRAP. CDR3 nucleotide sequence: TGTGCTAGTGGTTTGGTACGGGGGGGGCCCATAGCTAACTATGGCTACACCTTC. Protein sequence: CASGLVRGGPIANYGYTF.

CDR3 nucleotide sequence: TGTGCCAGCAGCTTAGGGGGCTTGGAAGAGACCCAGTACTTC. It translates to CASSLGGLEETQYF. The chain combines TRBV7-3 with TRBJ2-5; the D gene is possibly TRBD1 (6 bases). V lost 2 bases, J lost 3 bases, and 10 bases lay in between. The CDR3 spans 14 residues. Germline V gene lookup returns CDR1 SGHTA and CDR2 FQGTGA.

V usage is TRBV10-3 and J usage is TRBJ1-1; the D is unclear. CDR1 and CDR2 from the germline V gene are ENHRY and SYGVKD. Trimming removed 7 bases from V and 0 bases from J, with 9 bases in between. This CDR3 is 13 amino acids long. The CDR3 nucleotides are TGTGCCATCAATAAGGAGGTGAACACTGAAGCTTTCTTT. The encoded protein is CAINKEVNTEAFF.

The chain is built from TRBV3-1 (or the pseudogene TRBV3-2) and TRBJ1-5; maybe TRBD1 (5 bases). The germline V gene encodes CDR1 LGHDT and CDR2 YNNKEL (reference sequence). The CDR3 spans 14 residues. The V end was cut by 1 base, the J end by 7 bases, with 11 bases between. The CDR3 DNA is TGTGCCAGCAGCCAAGGAGGGGTTCGACAGCCCCAGCATTTT. It encodes CASSQGGVRQPQHF.

The chain is built from TRBV19 and TRBJ2-4; D possibly uses TRBD1 or TRBD2 (6 bases each). CDR3 size: 14 residues. Trimming took off 3 bases at V and 8 bases at J, with 14 bases between the two ends. CDR1 and CDR2 from the germline V gene are LNHDA and SQIVND (reference sequence). CDR3 DNA sequence: TGTGCCAGTAGTATGGGGGGCCCTTGGGACATTCAGTACTTC. It yields the protein CASSMGGPWDIQYF. Complete variable domain (other parts from reference TRBV19 and TRBJ2-4): DGGITQSPKYLFRKEGQNVTLSCEQNLNHDAMYWYRQDPGQGLRLIYYSQIVNDFQKGDIAEGYSVSREKKESFPLTVTSAQKNPTAFYLCASSMGGPWDIQYFGAGTRLSVL.

V is TRBV12-5 and J is TRBJ1-1; 7 bases match TRBD1. CDR1 is LGHNT and CDR2 is FRNRAP in the germline V gene. The junction had 12 bases not matched to a gene; V was cut back by 2 bases and J by 9 bases. The CDR3 contains 15 residues. CDR3 coding DNA: TGTGCTAGTGGTTTGTTACCGACAGGGACGGTGAAAGCTTTCTTT. Its protein is CASGLLPTGTVKAFF.

The chain employs TRBV30 and TRBJ1-2; the D gene is possibly TRBD1 (5 bases). V shed 0 bases and J shed 5 bases, with 13 bases lying between them. The CDR3 spans 14 residues. Germline V lookup: CDR1 GTSNPN, CDR2 SVGIG (reference sequence). CDR3 DNA sequence: TGTGCCTGGAGTGTAGGGACTGGGGGATATGGCTACACCTTC. It is translated as CAWSVGTGGYGYTF.

This chain uses TRBV5-1 with TRBJ1-2; 7 bases agree with TRBD1. The CDR3 length is 16 residues. CDR1 is SGHRS and CDR2 is YFSETQ in the germline V gene. Germline trimming cut 4 bases from V and 4 bases from J; bases unmatched to any gene: 13. The CDR3 here is CASSLQSGWTGYGYTF. The CDR3 DNA reads TGCGCCAGCAGCCTTCAGTCCGGCTGGACAGGCTATGGCTACACCTTC.

Note on this clone: The sample carries other DNA sequences with the same CDR3. This rearrangement joins TRBV7-2 to TRBJ1-1; D not certain. CDR1 and CDR2 from the germline V gene are SGHTA and FQGNSA. The CDR3 sequence is 14 residues long. V lost 0 bases to trimming and J lost 1 base, with 6 bases between them. CDR3 protein: CASSLARTNTEAFF. In DNA form, the CDR3 reads TGTGCCAGCAGCTTAGCGCGCACGAACACTGAAGCTTTCTTT.

This chain uses TRBV12-3 or TRBV12-4 with TRBJ2-1; D is undetermined. The CDR3 contains 11 residues. Trimming cost V 6 bases and J 10 bases, with 10 bases left between them. CDR3 protein: CASSSTIEQFF. DNA for the CDR3: TGTGCCAGCAGCAGTACGATCGAGCAGTTCTTC.

V and J are TRBV5-1 and TRBJ2-6; D may correspond to TRBD1 or TRBD2 (5 bases each). Trimming removed 7 bases at V and 2 bases at J, with 10 bases between. The CDR3 spans 14 residues. CDR1 is SGHRS and CDR2 is YFSETQ in the germline V gene. The CDR3, as DNA: TGCGCCAGCGCCCAGGGACCTGGGGCCAACGTCCTGACTTTC. This gives the protein CASAQGPGANVLTF.

The gene calls are TRBV6-2 or TRBV6-3 and TRBJ2-5; possible D gene TRBD1, 6 bases. The germline V gene has CDR1 MNHEY and CDR2 SVGEGT. V gave up 3 bases and J gave up 8 bases, with 10 bases separating them. The CDR3 runs 12 residues. In DNA form, the CDR3 reads TGTGCCAGCAGTTATACGGACAGAACCCAGTACTTC. Encoded protein: CASSYTDRTQYF.

The CDR3 protein is CASSSTSGGFLDQPQHF. As DNA, the CDR3 is TGTGCCAGCAGCTCAACATCCGGGGGTTTTTTGGATCAGCCCCAGCATTTT. V and J are TRBV7-9 and TRBJ1-5; D might be TRBD1 (5 bases). CDR1 is SEHNR, CDR2 FQNEAQ, per germline (reference sequence). V lost 4 bases to trimming and J lost 5 bases, with 21 bases between them. This CDR3 spans 17 amino acids.

The chain is built from TRBV4-1 and TRBJ1-5; D not resolved. V lost 0 bases and J lost 9, with 9 bases in between. The CDR3 runs 13 residues. Germline V CDR1 and CDR2: MGHRA, YSYEKL. CDR3 bases: TGCGCCAGCAGCCAAGAAAGCGGACGGCCCCAGCATTTT. This gives the protein CASSQESGRPQHF.

The rearrangement links TRBV2 to TRBJ1-5; D unresolved. Trimming removed 6 bases at V and 4 bases at J, with 22 bases between. Germline-derived CDR1 and CDR2 are SNHLY and FYNNEI. This CDR3 is 17 amino acids long. This CDR3 reads CASRKGRTDPSNQPQHF. The DNA of the CDR3 is TGTGCCAGCAGAAAGGGCCGGACGGACCCCTCTAATCAGCCCCAGCATTTT. The variable domain in full, completed from reference TRBV2 and TRBJ1-5, reads EPEVTQTPSHQVTQMGQEVILRCVPISNHLYFYWYRQILGQKVEFLVSFYNNEISEKSEIFDDQFSVERPDGSNFTLKIRSTKLEDSAMYFCASRKGRTDPSNQPQHFGDGTRLSIL.

V is TRBV15 and J is TRBJ2-2; D is undetermined. V was trimmed by 4 bases and J by 5 bases, leaving 2 bases between them. Germline values: CDR1 LNHNV, CDR2 YYDKDF (reference sequence). The CDR3 length is 11 residues. CDR3 loop: CATSTTGELFF. CDR3 nucleotides: TGTGCCACCAGCACAACCGGGGAGCTGTTTTTT.

The chain has TRBV2 and TRBJ1-2; 12 nucleotides align to TRBD1. Trimming took 5 bases from V and 7 from J; bases not matched to a gene: 5. This CDR3 region has 14 residues. The germline V gene encodes CDR1 SNHLY and CDR2 FYNNEI. The CDR3 DNA sequence: TGTGCCAGCAGTCCGGGACAGGGGGCAGGTGGCTACACCTTC. It specifies CASSPGQGAGGYTF.

The chain carries TRBV18 and TRBJ1-2, with unresolved D. With 2 bases removed from V and 10 bases from J, the gap between germline ends came to 11 bases. The CDR3 has 12 amino acids. Germline V gives CDR1 KGHSH, CDR2 LQKENI. CDR3 sequence: CASSPRLTDYTF. As DNA, the CDR3 is TGTGCCAGCTCACCAAGACTAACCGACTACACCTTC. The full variable domain, completed using reference TRBV18 and TRBJ1-2, is NAGVMQNPRHLVRRRGQEARLRCSPMKGHSHVYWYRQLPEEGLKFMVYLQKENIIDESGMPKERFSAEFPKEGPSILRIQQVVRGDSAAYFCASSPRLTDYTFGSGTRLTVV.

The chain joins TRBV19 to TRBJ1-2; 7 bases match TRBD1. Germline V gene sequence: CDR1 LNHDA, CDR2 SQIVND (reference sequence). This CDR3 is built from 13 residues. The V gene end was trimmed by 7 bases and the J gene end by 8 bases; junction bases not matched to a gene: 10. The CDR3: CASNQRGLLGYTF. For the CDR3, the DNA is TGTGCCAGTAACCAAAGGGGGCTATTAGGCTACACCTTC.

Concerning this clone itself: A junction end diverges from the germline sequence, so it may reflect a read error. Other DNA sequences in this specimen translate into the identical CDR3. V and J are TRBV3-1 (or the pseudogene TRBV3-2) and TRBJ1-5; unclear D gene. The germline V gene encodes CDR1 LGHDT and CDR2 YNNKEL (reference sequence). The CDR3 consists of 13 residues. In nucleotides, the CDR3 is TGTGCCAGCAGTCAAGAAGGTGGTCAGCCCCAGCATTTT. It yields the protein CASSQEGGQPQHF.

V gene TRBV30 combines with J gene TRBJ1-6; D might be TRBD1 (5 bases). Per germline, CDR1 GTSNPN and CDR2 SVGIG (reference sequence). The length of the CDR3 is 14 residues. The V and J ends lost 0 bases and 11 bases respectively, with 14 bases between them. CDR3 region: CAWSVKDIWAPLHF. The DNA of the CDR3 is TGTGCCTGGAGTGTAAAGGACATTTGGGCACCCCTCCACTTT.

The chain uses TRBV7-2 and TRBJ1-5, with D possibly matching TRBD1 (5 bases). Germline V CDR1 and CDR2: SGHTA, FQGNSA. The CDR3 loop spans 15 amino acids. Trimming pared 1 base from V and 7 bases from J, leaving 14 bases between. This CDR3 reads CASSLDGGFGQPQHF. Written as DNA, the CDR3 is TGTGCCAGCAGCTTAGACGGGGGGTTCGGGCAGCCCCAGCATTTT.

This clone was observed once. The CDR3 spells CASSQGAVVSPLHF. CDR3 DNA sequence: TGTGCCAGCAGCCAGGGGGCCGTGGTTTCACCCCTCCACTTT. V and J are TRBV3-1 (or the pseudogene TRBV3-2) and TRBJ1-6; D is perhaps TRBD1 (6 bases). Trimming stripped 3 bases from V and 9 bases from J, with 12 bases between. CDR3 length: 14 amino acids. Germline CDR1 is LGHDT and CDR2 is YNNKEL (reference sequence).

The V call is TRBV7-9, the J call TRBJ2-7; D uncertain. This CDR3 spans 12 amino acids. Germline CDR1 and CDR2: SEHNR and FQNEAQ (reference sequence). V was clipped by 5 bases and J by 1 base, with 6 bases between them. The CDR3 protein is CASSEYSYEQYF. Here the CDR3 DNA reads TGTGCCAGCAGCGAGTATTCCTACGAGCAGTACTTC.

The CDR3, as DNA: TGTGCCCCTTTCGGCAGGGTTAATGAAAAACTGTTTTTT. It translates to CAPFGRVNEKLFF. This chain joins TRBV21-1 and TRBJ1-4; no check of the table's D call, TRBD1, against the DNA was made. TRBV21-1 is deemed a pseudogene. This CDR3 region has 13 residues.

The J gene is TRBJ1-1, the V gene TRBV27; D uncertain. The CDR3 is 13 residues long. Trimming pared 8 bases from V and 5 bases from J, leaving 15 bases between. Germline CDR1 and CDR2: MNHEY and SMNVEV (reference sequence). CDR3 residues: CASGMAGGTEAFF. The CDR3 DNA reads as TGTGCCAGCGGGATGGCGGGAGGGACTGAAGCTTTCTTT.

J is TRBJ2-3 and V is TRBV7-2; D may be TRBD2 (5 bases). Germline V gene data show CDR1 as SGHTA and CDR2 as FQGNSA. The CDR3 totals 13 residues. The germline V and J ends were trimmed by 5 bases and 7 bases, with 13 bases remaining between them. The CDR3 spells CASSLEAENTQYF. CDR3 sequence (DNA): TGTGCCAGCAGCCTAGAAGCGGAAAATACGCAGTATTTT.

The rearrangement joins TRBV28 to TRBJ2-1, with 9 bases matching TRBD2. The V and J ends lost 7 bases and 0 bases, in that order; junction bases with no gene match: 10. CDR3 size: 17 residues. Per germline, CDR1 MDHEN and CDR2 SYDVKM. The CDR3 nucleotides read TGTGCCAGCACCAGTAGCGGGAGTGTAATCTCCTACAATGAGCAGTTCTTC. This sequence encodes CASTSSGSVISYNEQFF. Together with reference TRBV28 and TRBJ2-1, the CDR3 gives the full variable domain: DVKVTQSSRYLVKRTGEKVFLECVQDMDHENMFWYRQDPGLGLRLIYFSYDVKMKEKGDIPEGYSVSREKKERFSLILESASTNQTSMYLCASTSSGSVISYNEQFFGPGTRLTVL.